This T cell receptor (beta chain) was documented in a study of a mutant IDH1 vaccine in newly diagnosed glioma. About the research overall: Onset of vaccination occurred 4-6 weeks following radiotherapy alone, or with temozolomide cycles. Treated patients comprised approximately 60% males and roughly 40% females, mean age about 43 years. Study observations and caveats: Most patients, approximately 93%, showed vaccine-induced immune responses.

V was shortened by 2 bases and J by 2 bases, with 16 bases between the two germline ends. Germline CDR1 reads LNHNV; CDR2 reads YYDKDF (reference sequence). The CDR3 consists of 17 residues. Method: immunoSEQ multiplex PCR; TCRdb's copy keeps in-frame clones and lacks some. The table includes 9,500 to 12,000 clones, around 87% detected once. Details on this clone: What it binds is unknown.

Time point described: week 5, during vaccination. In the vaccine, a single dose held 300 ug of the mutant IDH1 20-mer peptide, along with topical imiquimod. J is TRBJ2-4 and V is TRBV15, with D possibly being TRBD1 (6 bases). Sequenced material: PBMCs, taken from a glioma patient whose treatment included an IDH1 peptide vaccine. The sequence was obtained from a middle-aged woman with glioma. Some clones in this sample may be carry-over from other donors' samples. In DNA, the CDR3 is TGTGCCACCAGCAGACCCCAGGGGCTAGGCCCCAAAAACATTCAGTACTTC. Translation gives CATSRPQGLGPKNIQYF.